A selection of T cell receptor beta chains follows, all from one sample in a study of blood T cell repertoires in COVID-19. Measured with immunoSEQ multiplex PCR; TCRdb has only the in-frame clones, and not every one. The profile covers approximately 300,000 clones, with approximately 92% appearing a single time and less than 20% taken by the ten largest. Sequenced input: PBMCs or T cells enriched from blood (not recorded which). The receptors here all came from a woman aged 25-40 years who had recovered from COVID-19. Both conserved end residues are trimmed from each CDR3. Fields, in order: V gene, J gene, CDR3 protein.

TRBV27	TRBJ2-3	ASSLLLAGGTDTQY
TRBV7-8	TRBJ1-3	ASSLSSSGNTIY
TRBV28	TRBJ2-7	ASSLQQQGPQPYEQY
TRBV28	TRBJ2-2	ASSPGHTGELF
TRBV10-3	TRBJ1-4	AIKPGQEEKLF
TRBV4-2	TRBJ2-7	ASSQTSGDYEQY
TRBV28	TRBJ1-2	ASRPPASYGYT
TRBV28	TRBJ2-1	ASSDRDEQF
TRBV15	TRBJ2-7	ATSRVDRSSYEQY
TRBV6-4	TRBJ1-4	ASSDSTARGEKLF
TRBV6-5	TRBJ1-5	ASSYSNSNQPQH
TRBV2	TRBJ2-5	ASSYLLAGGRETQY
TRBV11-3	TRBJ2-3	ASSLALTFGTDSDTQY
TRBV11-3	TRBJ1-2	ASSPRSGGYT
TRBV20-1	TRBJ2-7	SASVLPSGEQY
TRBV6-2/TRBV6-3	TRBJ1-5	ASSSRGRGPQH
TRBV14	TRBJ2-7	ASSSGTRTYEQY
TRBV27	TRBJ2-3	ASSLGRRLSDTQY
TRBV2	TRBJ2-2	AREKQGTNTGELF
TRBV19	TRBJ1-5	ASSPPKFGGSRQPQH
TRBV27	TRBJ2-2	ASSLRLGQKGELF
TRBV11-2	TRBJ2-7	ASSLDSGSHLQQY
TRBV6-5	TRBJ1-1	ASSPYRDTEAF
TRBV6-2/TRBV6-3	TRBJ2-5	ASIPTGSHQETQY
TRBV3-1/TRBV3-2	TRBJ2-1	AGSSSYNEQF
TRBV12-3/TRBV12-4	TRBJ2-3	ASSRTSYTQY
TRBV4-2	TRBJ1-1	ASSQTPTGRFIAF
TRBV6-5	TRBJ2-7	ASSYSYPETGYEQY
TRBV19	TRBJ1-2	ASSPLLGGYT
TRBV28	TRBJ1-6	ASSHPSPGDGNSPLH
TRBV20-1	TRBJ1-4	SALNEKLF
TRBV3-1/TRBV3-2	TRBJ2-7	ASSQGVRGSFYEQY